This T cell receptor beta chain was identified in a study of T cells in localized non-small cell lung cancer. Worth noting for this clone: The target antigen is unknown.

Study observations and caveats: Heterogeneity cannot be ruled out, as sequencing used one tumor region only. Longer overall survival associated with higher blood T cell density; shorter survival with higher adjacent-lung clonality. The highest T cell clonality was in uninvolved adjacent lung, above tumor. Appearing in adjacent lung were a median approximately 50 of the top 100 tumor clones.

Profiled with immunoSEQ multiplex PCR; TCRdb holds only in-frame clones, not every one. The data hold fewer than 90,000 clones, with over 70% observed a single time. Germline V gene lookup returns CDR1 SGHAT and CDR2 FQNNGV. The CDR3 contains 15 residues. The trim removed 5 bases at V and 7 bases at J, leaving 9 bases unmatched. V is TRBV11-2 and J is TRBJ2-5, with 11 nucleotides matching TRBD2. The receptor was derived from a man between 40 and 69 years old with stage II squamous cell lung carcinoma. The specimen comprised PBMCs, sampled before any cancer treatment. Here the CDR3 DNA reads TGTGCCAGCAGCCTAATTAGCGGGGGGGCAGGGACCCAGTACTTC. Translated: CASSLISGGAGTQYF.